This TCR beta chain was sequenced during a study of blood T cell repertoires in COVID-19. On the study more broadly: From T cells, B-cell-depleted T cells, or PBMCs came the material, which was cDNA or gDNA.

The V and J ends lost 5 bases and 0 bases respectively, with 11 bases between them. The CDR3 length is 14 residues. Germline values: CDR1 KGHSH, CDR2 LQKENI. Data came from immunoSEQ multiplex PCR; TCRdb stores just in-frame clones and leaves some out. This sample has roughly 350,000 clones, with 85% found just once. Input material: peripheral blood. V and J are TRBV18 and TRBJ2-7; D is ambiguous. This TCR was sampled from a woman between 18 and 29 years old with acute or convalescent COVID-19. The CDR3 sequence: CASSAGSSSYEQYF. The CDR3 bases are TGTGCCAGCTCAGCCGGGTCCAGCTCCTACGAGCAGTACTTC.